The source of this TCR beta chain is a study of blood T cell repertoires in COVID-19. About the study: COVID-19 samples collected from the United States, Italy and Spain covered acute and convalescent phases.

Method: immunoSEQ multiplex PCR; TCRdb's copy keeps in-frame clones and lacks some. The repertoire includes 150,000 to 200,000 clones, more than 85% of them detected once, and 1% to 1.5% sits in the top ten. With 3 bases clipped from V and 1 base from J, the junction kept 9 bases outside the gene matches. The CDR3 is made up of 17 amino acids. Germline CDR1 reads ENHRY; CDR2 reads SYGVKD. Each participant's cohort was designated according to participant-reported clinical history. The TCR sequence derives from a human donor with acute COVID-19. The donor label of this sample is uncertain. The sequenced material came from PBMCs or T cells enriched from blood (not recorded which). The chain joins TRBV10-3 to TRBJ2-5, with 9 bases aligning to TRBD2. The CDR3 sequence is CAISDLVAGATQETQYF. The CDR3 region has the DNA TGTGCCATCAGTGATCTGGTAGCGGGGGCCACCCAAGAGACCCAGTACTTC.